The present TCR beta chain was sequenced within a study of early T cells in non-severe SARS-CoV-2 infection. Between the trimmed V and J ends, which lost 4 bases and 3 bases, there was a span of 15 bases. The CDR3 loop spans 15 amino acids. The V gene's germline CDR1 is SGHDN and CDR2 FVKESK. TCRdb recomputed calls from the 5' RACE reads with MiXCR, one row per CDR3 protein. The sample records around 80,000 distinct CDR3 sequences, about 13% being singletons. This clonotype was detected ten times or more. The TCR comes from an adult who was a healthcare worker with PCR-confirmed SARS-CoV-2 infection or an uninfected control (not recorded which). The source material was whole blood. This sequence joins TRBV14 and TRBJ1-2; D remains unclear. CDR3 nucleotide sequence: TGTGCCAGCAGCCCCATCTGGGCGCGAGACTATGGCTACACCTTC. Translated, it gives CASSPIWARDYGYTF.